Detailed here is one T cell receptor beta chain. Its specificity is unknown. V was shortened by 7 bases and J by 8 bases, with 24 bases between the two germline ends. The length of the CDR3 is 16 residues. The germline V gene encodes CDR1 SEHNR and CDR2 FQNEAQ (reference sequence). The sample is drawn from a study of shared clonotypes between healthy human individuals. Study context: Each donor's CD4 naive and CD4 memory cells filled three plates apiece, CD8 naive two, and CD8 memory one. Study observations and caveats: Lower generation probabilities were found for non-shared clonotypes than for those shared by all four donors. Among the subsets, naive ones generally showed larger estimated richness than memory ones.

Deep-level assay runs were performed. Produced via immunoSEQ multiplex PCR; TCRdb's table is partial and in-frame only. The sample includes around 2,000,000 clones, over 85% of them seen just once. Naive CD8 cells lacked CD45RO, underwent positive selection for CCR7 and left out terminally differentiated effector memory CD45RA+ cells. The source is a man aged 18 to 30 in good health. The V and J genes are TRBV7-9 and TRBJ2-1, with D perhaps matching TRBD2 (5 bases). The sequenced sample consisted of naive CD8+ T cells sorted from blood. The CDR3 protein is CASNPLWSGSYDEQFF. The CDR3 coding sequence is TGTGCCAGCAACCCCCTCTGGAGCGGTTCTTATGATGAGCAGTTCTTC.